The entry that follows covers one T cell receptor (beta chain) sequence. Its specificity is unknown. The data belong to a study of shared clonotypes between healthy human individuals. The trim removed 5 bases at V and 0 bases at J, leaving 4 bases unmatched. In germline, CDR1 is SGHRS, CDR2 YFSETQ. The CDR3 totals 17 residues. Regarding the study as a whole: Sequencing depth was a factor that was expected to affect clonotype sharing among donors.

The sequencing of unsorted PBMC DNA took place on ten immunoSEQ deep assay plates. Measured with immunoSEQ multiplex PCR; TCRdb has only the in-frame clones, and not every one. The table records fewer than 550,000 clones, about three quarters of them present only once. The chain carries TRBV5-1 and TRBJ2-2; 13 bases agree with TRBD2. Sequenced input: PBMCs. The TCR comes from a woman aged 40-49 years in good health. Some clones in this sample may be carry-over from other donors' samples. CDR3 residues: CASRVLAGGPNTGELFF. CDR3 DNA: TGCGCCAGCAGGGTACTAGCGGGAGGGCCGAACACCGGGGAGCTGTTTTTT.